These 9 T cell receptor beta chains were sequenced from one sample in a study of blood T cells in healthy people across ages. Through a sample-barcoded 5' primer and a J-beta primer mix, a second PCR was run for roughly 6 to 11 cycles. TCRdb recomputed calls from the 5' RACE reads with MiXCR, one row per CDR3 protein. The top ten hold about 4.1% of the sample, which has approximately 1.5 million distinct CDR3 sequences, 35% to 45% seen once. Source material: blood. The receptor set was obtained from a woman younger than 30 in good health.

The chain couples TRBV6-5 to TRBJ1-2, with D possibly being TRBD1 (6 bases). Germline V lookup: CDR1 MNHEY, CDR2 SVGAGI. CDR3 size: 17 residues. Trimming stripped 0 bases from V and 0 bases from J, with 14 bases between. Here the CDR3 reads CASSYSPGTKPNYGYTF. As DNA, the CDR3 is TGTGCCAGCAGTTACTCGCCCGGGACAAAACCTAACTATGGCTACACCTTC.

This clonotype was seen at least ten times. V is TRBV12-3 or TRBV12-4 and J is TRBJ2-3; D might be TRBD1 (6 bases). There are 15 residues in the CDR3. V was cut by 1 base and J by 1 base, with 9 bases left in between. The CDR3, as DNA: TGTGCCAGCAGTTTAGGGGCAGGGGGCACAGATACGCAGTATTTT. This encodes CASSLGAGGTDTQYF.

This clonotype has more than one count but fewer than ten. CDR3 region: CSAVPVAGAGYNEQYF. CDR3 sequence (DNA): TGCAGTGCTGTCCCTGTGGCAGGGGCCGGCTACAATGAGCAGTACTTC. The chain has TRBV20-1 and TRBJ2-5; maybe TRBD1 (6 bases). Trimming took off 5 bases at V and 11 bases at J, with 30 bases between the two ends. CDR1 DFQATT and CDR2 SNEGSKA come from the germline V gene (reference sequence). This CDR3 is 16 amino acids long.

The table lists this clonotype with a few counts. A much larger clone sits a single nucleotide away, making a read error possible. The V and J genes are TRBV29-1 and TRBJ1-1; the D is unclear. Looked up from germline, CDR1 is SQVTM and CDR2 is ANQGSEA. V was shortened by 1 base and J by 5 bases, with 5 bases between the two germline ends. The CDR3 is 11 residues long. The CDR3 DNA reads as TGCAGCGTTGAAGGGAAAACTGAAGCTTTCTTT. It translates to CSVEGKTEAFF.

This clonotype was seen only a few times. This chain links TRBV9 with TRBJ2-7, with D perhaps given as TRBD1 or TRBD2 (6 bases each). V was clipped by 3 bases and J by 11 bases, with 18 bases between them. Looked up from germline, CDR1 is SGDLS and CDR2 is YYNGEE. The CDR3 consists of 13 residues. CDR3 DNA sequence: TGTGCCAGCAGCGGAGGTATCGGGGGCGAAGAGTACTTC. It yields the protein CASSGGIGGEEYF. Based on the CDR3 plus reference TRBV9 and TRBJ2-7, the full variable domain is DSGVTQTPKHLITATGQRVTLRCSPRSGDLSVYWYQQSLDQGLQFLIQYYNGEERAKGNILERFSAQQFPDLHSELNLSSLELGDSALYFCASSGGIGGEEYFGPGTRLTVT.

The chain joins TRBV12-5 to TRBJ2-5, with TRBD1 matching 7 bases. The end of the DNA fits TRBJ2-7 better, so the J call may be wrong. Germline CDR1 reads LGHNT; CDR2 reads FRNRAP. There are 14 residues in the CDR3. The CDR3 reads CASGRTGDPYEQYF. The CDR3 DNA follows: TGTGCTAGTGGAAGAACAGGGGACCCCTACGAGCAGTACTTC.

This clonotype was found a few times. CDR3 amino acids: CASSLYWGYTEAFF. The CDR3 DNA reads as TGTGCCAGCAGTTTATACTGGGGTTACACTGAAGCTTTCTTT. The chain links TRBV27 to TRBJ1-1; D not certain. Germline V CDR1 and CDR2: MNHEY, SMNVEV (reference sequence). Trimming shortened V by 1 base and J by 3 bases, and 9 bases separated the two germline ends. CDR3 length: 14 residues.

The rearrangement uses TRBV12-3 or TRBV12-4 and TRBJ2-1; D remains ambiguous. The CDR3 runs to 17 residues. Trimming removed 4 bases at V and 8 bases at J, with 24 bases between. CDR3 region: CASSSPQTGYMVDEQFF. The DNA for the CDR3 is TGTGCCAGCAGTTCCCCCCAAACCGGATATATGGTCGATGAGCAGTTCTTC.

This clonotype was recorded a few times. This may stem from a read error, because a much larger clone lies one nucleotide away. CDR3 DNA: TGTGCCAGCAGTGCGACTAGCGGGCCCTACAATGAGCAGTTCTTC. Its translation: CASSATSGPYNEQFF. This chain joins TRBV6-2 or TRBV6-3 and TRBJ2-1, with 10 bases that match TRBD2. This CDR3 spans 15 amino acids. Germline loops: CDR1 MNHEY, CDR2 SVGEGT. J was trimmed by 2 bases and V by 5 bases; bases with no gene match: 3.